This T cell receptor (beta chain) is drawn from a study of T cell changes during pregnancy in multiple sclerosis. Germline V lookup: CDR1 MGHDK, CDR2 SYGVNS. The V gene lost 2 bases and the J gene lost 8 bases, with 9 bases spanning the gap. The CDR3 contains 12 residues. Clones were sequenced by immunoSEQ multiplex PCR, and TCRdb holds only the in-frame ones, with some missing. This sample has 30,000 to 45,000 clones, with just over 90% found just once. The sample was CD4+ T cells from peripheral blood mononuclear cells, taken after pregnancy. This chain uses TRBV25-1 with TRBJ1-2, with D uncertain. This TCR derives from a female donor with multiple sclerosis, enrolled in a pregnancy study. CDR3 sequence reads: CASSELLGGYTF. Here the CDR3 DNA reads TGTGCCAGCAGTGAACTCCTCGGGGGCTACACCTTC.